This T cell receptor beta chain emerged from a study of neoadjuvant anti-PD-1 for oral cavity cancer. Findings and caveats of the study: Pretreatment Treg/Th17 ratio correlated inversely with post-treatment tumor clonality.

TCRdb keeps only in-frame clones here, not all; method: immunoSEQ multiplex PCR. The table has approximately 37,000 clones, approximately 90% seen once; the top ten hold roughly 3.6%. The CDR3 contains 15 residues. V lost 3 bases and J lost 7, with 16 bases in between. CDR1 is SEHNR and CDR2 is FQNEAQ in the germline V gene (reference sequence). Concerning this clone: Its target is unknown.

The receptor's source is a person aged 40-85 years with oral cavity squamous cell carcinoma. This chain uses TRBV7-9 with TRBJ2-1; a possible D gene is TRBD2 (6 bases). Sample: PBMCs, taken before nivolumab (anti-PD-1) treatment. The CDR3 here is CASSFASGGYNEQFF. CDR3 DNA sequence: TGTGCCAGCAGCTTTGCCTCTGGGGGGTATAATGAGCAGTTCTTC.